The TCR beta chain under discussion was sequenced for a study of blood T cells in healthy people across ages (dated by TCRdb to 2015 to 2017). A note on the overall study: Template switching captured roughly one uniquely barcoded TCR beta cDNA molecule per two T cells in model experiments. The study measured age-related changes in TCR beta repertoire diversity using deep sequencing normalized with unique cDNA molecular identifiers. Donors were grouped into four age groups: young (average approximately 15 years), middle-aged (39), aged (around 60) and long-lived (roughly 80). To avoid experimental bias, donors of different ages were randomly spread across the sequencing lanes. The study analyzed two additional independent replicas of 1 million unique cDNA reads from the same blood draw for two donors, one aged 18 to 29 and one aged 80 or older. General study outcomes and caveats: Total diversity estimates from one million sequenced T cells were considered lower bounds and underestimates. Conclusive comparison of naive and antigen-experienced compartments was prevented by the profiling of bulk unsorted PBMCs. A strong correlation was found between observed TCR beta diversity and the percentage of naive T cells measured by flow cytometry. Compared with the aged group, the long-lived group had more naive CD4+ T cells, fewer expanded clones and increased TCR diversity, suggesting age selection. Because the CMV infection status of the donors was unknown, age-related changes in expanded clonotypes may potentially have been confounded. Observed TCR beta diversity per million T cells fell roughly linearly with age, and a significant reduction was already apparent by age roughly 40.

Comments on this clonotype: No cognate antigen has been identified for it. Nothing much larger sits one base from this clone, and base qualities are not available.

V is cut by 1 base and J by 11 bases, and the space between the germline ends is 6 bases. The CDR3 contains 11 residues, cysteine and phenylalanine counted. The retained sequence is limited to the CDR3, 33 bases, with the frame set at the first base. The library relied on 5' RACE. For sequencing, an Illumina HiSeq 2500 was employed. A second roughly 6 to 11 cycle PCR used a sample-barcoded 5' primer and a J-beta primer mix. Each TCR beta cDNA molecule received a unique molecular identifier from a template-switch 5' adaptor carrying 12 random nucleotides. Each sample yielded at least 3 million CDR3-containing paired-end reads. First-strand cDNA was synthesized from all RNA with the Mint cDNA synthesis kit, primed by a TRBC-specific oligonucleotide. Following uracil-DNA glycosylase treatment, a first 18-cycle PCR with universal primers M1SS and BC2_uni_R was performed on all cDNA. Under the source paper's analysis protocol: For normalization, 1 million high-quality reads were randomly selected from each sample, with every read carrying a distinct molecular identifier. Reads sharing molecular identifiers were discarded rather than binned into consensus sequences. MiTCR, run with a Q25 quality threshold and the strictest error-elimination algorithm, handled CDR3 identification, clonotype clustering and error correction. A nonparametric unseen species model with Euler transformation was used to estimate lower-bound total TCR beta diversity. TCRdb reanalyzed the raw reads on its own, using fastp at Q25 for trimming and MiXCR for clone calling, and kept in-frame beta chains. Rows matching on CDR3 protein sequence are summarized as one entry with the most common DNA and genes. The V and J calls were not made by the authors but by TCRdb's processing. The sample has about 1.1 million distinct CDR3 sequences on record, roughly two fifths of them singletons. The biggest ten clones account for under 15% of the sample.

The roughly 39 donors, aged roughly 6 to 95 years, were systemically healthy Caucasian individuals from Russia. Each donor gave around 9 milliliters of peripheral blood, collected into EDTA-treated Vacutainer tubes. Ficoll-Paque density-gradient centrifugation was used to isolate PBMCs, with at least 6 million obtained per sample. Total RNA was extracted from PBMCs with Trizol reagent, with at least 6 micrograms obtained per sample. For every donor, an aliquot of PBMCs went through flow cytometry to measure the percentages of naive CD45RAhigh/CD27high T cells. This TCR derives from a man aged 18 to 35 in good health. The sequence links TRBV12-3 or TRBV12-4 to TRBJ2-1; the D gene remains uncertain. The sample consisted of blood. The nucleotide sequence is given as TGTGCCAGCAGTTTAGGACCTAAGCAGTTCTTC. Translated, it reads CASSLGPKQFF.